These 9 T cell receptor beta chains were all obtained from the same sample, sequenced in a study of cytomegalovirus exposure and HLA in healthy donors. Researchers ran the PCR with 60 Vbeta and 13 Jbeta primers. Data came from immunoSEQ multiplex PCR; TCRdb stores just in-frame clones and leaves some out. The data hold 150,000 to 200,000 clones, with 78% observed a single time. The material sequenced was PBMCs. The receptors here all came from a woman aged 35 to 49 in good health and CMV-seronegative.

Remarks on this clone: Other DNA sequences in this specimen translate into the identical CDR3. The chain couples TRBV10-3 to TRBJ1-2; D is uncertain. Deletions cut 6 bases from V and 4 bases from J, with 6 bases between. The CDR3 covers 11 residues. Looked up from germline, CDR1 is ENHRY and CDR2 is SYGVKD. The chain's CDR3 is CAIRLLYGYTF. CDR3 bases: TGTGCCATCAGACTGCTCTATGGCTACACCTTC.

V and J are TRBV5-1 and TRBJ2-5; D not resolved. V lost 1 base, J lost 4 bases, and 11 bases lay in between. The V gene's germline CDR1 is SGHRS and CDR2 YFSETQ. The CDR3 is made up of 14 amino acids. The CDR3 reads CASSLNQARETQYF. In DNA, the CDR3 is TGCGCCAGCAGCTTGAACCAGGCTCGAGAGACCCAGTACTTC.

This chain connects TRBV14 to TRBJ2-6; 11 bases agree with TRBD1. The V segment lost 2 bases and the J segment 2 bases; nucleotides outside the gene matches: 2. CDR1 is SGHDN, CDR2 FVKESK, per germline. This CDR3 spans 17 amino acids. The DNA of the CDR3 is TGTGCCAGCAGCCAACCGGGACAGGGGGCTGGGGCCAACGTCCTGACTTTC. Amino acids: CASSQPGQGAGANVLTF. The whole variable domain, remainder taken from reference TRBV14 and TRBJ2-6, is EAGVTQFPSHSVIEKGQTVTLRCDPISGHDNLYWYRRVMGKEIKFLLHFVKESKQDESGMPNNRFLAERTGGTYSTLKVQPAELEDSGVYFCASSQPGQGAGANVLTFGAGSRLTVL.

The gene calls are TRBV7-2 and TRBJ2-7, with 9 bases aligning to TRBD2. Germline assignment: CDR1 SGHTA and CDR2 FQGNSA. The J segment lost 5 bases and the V segment lost 2 bases, leaving 13 bases of the junction unmatched. The CDR3 runs 17 residues. The CDR3 bases are TGTGCCAGCAGCTTATTCCCAGCGGGGGGCCGATTGGACGAGCAGTACTTC. Translated, it gives CASSLFPAGGRLDEQYF.

The chain recombines TRBV10-2 with TRBJ1-5; 7 bases fit TRBD1. Germline CDR1 is WSHSY and CDR2 is SAAADI. The CDR3 spans 14 residues. Losses at the gene ends were 4 bases for V and 5 bases for J; bases not matched to a gene: 5. CDR3 loop: CASSGQGSDQPQHF. The DNA of the CDR3 is TGCGCCAGCAGTGGACAGGGTTCCGATCAGCCCCAGCATTTT.

This clone was seen a few times. V usage is TRBV19 and J usage is TRBJ1-5, with TRBD1 identical over 7 bases. This CDR3 region has 15 residues. J was trimmed by 1 base and V by 2 bases; bases with no gene match: 2. Germline V CDR1 and CDR2: LNHDA, SQIVND (reference sequence). The CDR3 DNA reads TGTGCCAGTAGTATAACGACAGGGAGCAATCAGCCCCAGCATTTT. It is translated as CASSITTGSNQPQHF.

The chain joins TRBV7-6 to TRBJ2-7; possibly TRBD1 for D (5 bases). The V end lost 1 base, the J end lost 0 bases, and 7 bases lay between the germline ends. CDR1 SGHVS and CDR2 FNYEAQ come from the germline V gene. CDR3 length: 14 residues. This CDR3 is CASSLDRHSYEQYF. In nucleotides, the CDR3 is TGTGCCAGCAGCTTAGACAGGCACTCCTACGAGCAGTACTTC.

Turning to this clone: At the DNA level, this CDR3 is encoded by other sequences in the same sample as well. The chain joins TRBV5-1 to TRBJ2-7; 9 bases map to TRBD1. Trimming took 4 bases from V and 3 from J; bases not matched to a gene: 5. CDR1 is SGHRS, CDR2 YFSETQ, per germline. The CDR3 is made up of 14 amino acids. The CDR3 is CASSPGTGNYEQYF. Written as DNA, the CDR3 is TGCGCCAGCAGCCCGGGGACAGGGAACTACGAGCAGTACTTC.

The gene calls are TRBV2 and TRBJ2-5; possibly TRBD2 for D (5 bases). Germline V CDR1 and CDR2: SNHLY, FYNNEI. This CDR3 comprises 17 residues. V shed 1 base and J shed 5 bases, with 20 bases lying between them. In DNA form, the CDR3 reads TGTGCCAGCAGTGAAGGTGTTGTAGGAGCGGCTGAGGAGACCCAGTACTTC. Protein: CASSEGVVGAAEETQYF.